This entry describes one T cell receptor (beta chain). The data belong to a study of blood T cell repertoires in COVID-19. Overall study context: The study drew acute and convalescent COVID-19 samples from the United States, Italy and Spain. PBMCs, B-cell-depleted T cells, or T cells provided the cDNA or gDNA that made up the material.

Data came from immunoSEQ multiplex PCR; TCRdb stores just in-frame clones and leaves some out. Found here are about 210,000 clones, 85% to 90% of them singletons; the top ten hold 0.95% to 1.5%. Donors of Cohort 3 who recovered were those that had two negative PCRs, clearance, or symptom resolution. With V trimmed by 11 bases and J by 9 bases, 20 bases remained unmatched. Germline V lookup: CDR1 SNHLY, CDR2 FYNNEI. The CDR3 sequence is 16 residues long. The sequence came from a man aged 25 to 40 who had recovered from COVID-19. The specimen was PBMCs or T cells enriched from blood (not recorded which). The gene calls are TRBV2 and TRBJ2-1; 9 bases map to TRBD2. The CDR3 sequence is CALNLSPLAGFGEQFF. The CDR3 nucleotides are TGTGCCCTGAACCTTAGTCCCCTAGCGGGGTTCGGTGAGCAGTTCTTC.